Detailed here is one T cell receptor beta chain. The entry originates in a study of blood T cell repertoires in COVID-19. Study-wide background: COVID-19 samples, acute and convalescent, were from the United States, Italy and Spain. The analysed material was cDNA or gDNA that came from T cells, B-cell-depleted T cells, or PBMCs.

V gave up 2 bases and J gave up 2 bases; unmatched junction bases: 3. In germline, CDR1 is SGDLS, CDR2 YYNGEE. The CDR3 length is 14 residues. Original handling: Estimation of nucleated cell counts was performed using reference gene primer amplification. Clones were sequenced by immunoSEQ multiplex PCR, and TCRdb holds only the in-frame ones, with some missing. The V and J calls and clone size were taken over from that table, and D and trimming were inferred from the DNA. Found here are 200,000 to 250,000 clones, roughly 90% of them singletons; the top ten hold 2% to 2.5%. The chain links TRBV9 to TRBJ1-2; the match to TRBD1 covers 7 bases. Input material: peripheral blood. This TCR was recovered from a woman in her 50s with acute or convalescent COVID-19. The CDR3 protein is CASSVGTVNYGYTF. The CDR3, as DNA: TGTGCCAGCAGCGTTGGGACAGTCAACTATGGCTACACCTTC. Together with reference TRBV9 and TRBJ1-2, the CDR3 gives the full variable domain: DSGVTQTPKHLITATGQRVTLRCSPRSGDLSVYWYQQSLDQGLQFLIQYYNGEERAKGNILERFSAQQFPDLHSELNLSSLELGDSALYFCASSVGTVNYGYTFGSGTRLTVV.